Presented here are 8 T cell receptor beta chains from one specimen sequenced in a study of Graves' ophthalmopathy and Graves' hyperthyroidism. Researchers took RNA transcripts and amplified TCR beta CDR3 regions from them. Second-round multiplex PCR came after first-round RT-PCR with HTBI primers. MiXCR, applied by TCRdb to the multiplex PCR reads, yields one record per CDR3 protein. In the table there are under 800,000 distinct CDR3 sequences, 22% of which are singletons. The sample taken for sequencing was peripheral blood. These receptors were obtained from a woman aged 18-29 years with stable Graves' hyperthyroidism. Some clones in this sample may be carry-over from other donors' samples.

At least ten counts were recorded for this clonotype. V gene TRBV6-1 combines with J gene TRBJ2-7; tentative D call: TRBD1 (5 bases). Per germline, CDR1 MNHNS and CDR2 SASEGT. V was pared by 6 bases and J by 1 base, with 10 bases between. The CDR3 sequence is 13 residues long. The CDR3 loop reads CASRARESYEQYF. In DNA form, the CDR3 reads TGTGCCAGCAGGGCCAGGGAATCCTACGAGCAGTACTTC.

The rearrangement uses TRBV3-1 and TRBJ1-6; TRBD1 matches 10 bases. Germline-derived CDR1 and CDR2 are LGHDT and YNNKEL (reference sequence). CDR3 size: 14 residues. V shed 5 bases, J shed 9 bases, and the junction held 4 bases outside the gene matches. DNA for the CDR3: TGTGCCAGCAGCGCCGGGACAGGGGCTTCACCCCTCCACTTT. Encoded protein: CASSAGTGASPLHF.

The sample holds many counts of this clonotype. V gene TRBV5-1 combines with J gene TRBJ2-7; possibly TRBD1 or TRBD2 for D (5 bases each). The CDR3 has 20 amino acids. Between the trimmed V and J ends, which lost 1 base and 4 bases, there was a span of 30 bases. CDR1 SGHRS and CDR2 YFSETQ come from the germline V gene. CDR3: CASSLMAPRGTHTSKYEQYF. The CDR3 nucleotides read TGCGCCAGCAGCTTGATGGCCCCGAGAGGGACCCACACATCAAAATACGAGCAGTACTTC.

This clonotype was recorded at least ten times. In nucleotides, the CDR3 is TGTGCCAGCAGCTTCATTAGCGGGGGCTCTGGGGCCAACGTCCTGACTTTC. Its protein is CASSFISGGSGANVLTF. The rearrangement links TRBV12-3 or TRBV12-4 to TRBJ2-6; 9 bases align to TRBD2. With V trimmed by 6 bases and J by 0 bases, 6 bases remained unmatched. The CDR3 sequence is 17 residues long.

This clonotype was recorded many times. This rearrangement joins TRBV7-2 to TRBJ2-7; maybe TRBD1 (5 bases). Trimming left V 3 bases short and J 7 bases short, with 16 bases between. Germline V lookup: CDR1 SGHTA, CDR2 FQGNSA. CDR3 length: 14 residues. The CDR3 protein is CASSFGAGWGEQYF. CDR3 in DNA: TGTGCCAGCAGCTTTGGGGCAGGCTGGGGAGAGCAGTACTTC.

This clonotype has a count of ten or more. The chain couples TRBV9 to TRBJ2-2; no clear D. The ends were cut back, 5 bases at V and 7 bases at J, with 6 bases in the middle. This CDR3 region has 11 residues. Germline CDR1 SGDLS, CDR2 YYNGEE. The CDR3 nucleotides read TGTGCCAGCAGTAAAAACGGGGAGCTGTTTTTT. It translates to CASSKNGELFF.

In this sample, this clonotype turned up many times. The chain couples TRBV12-3 or TRBV12-4 to TRBJ2-7; D remains unclear. The CDR3 loop spans 11 amino acids. With 2 bases removed from V and 6 bases from J, the gap between germline ends came to 5 bases. The CDR3 protein is CASSLSTEQYF. The CDR3, as DNA: TGTGCCAGCAGTTTATCCACCGAGCAGTACTTC.

The rearrangement joins TRBV24-1 to TRBJ1-1; D uncertain. The germline V gene has CDR1 KGHDR and CDR2 SFDVKD. The V end was cut by 3 bases, the J end by 5 bases, with 9 bases between. This CDR3 comprises 13 residues. CDR3 sequence: CATSDIGNTEAFF. As DNA, the CDR3 is TGTGCCACCAGTGATATTGGAAATACTGAAGCTTTCTTT.